The 20 T cell receptor beta chains reported below all come from one sample, sequenced in a study of shared clonotypes between healthy human individuals. Assay: immunoSEQ multiplex PCR; the TCRdb copy retains only in-frame clones and omits some. The sample carries roughly 1.5 million clones, about 98% recorded once. Sequencing was carried out using naive CD4+ T cells sorted from blood. Subset denoted: CD45RA+ positively selected. All receptors come from a man aged 30-40 years in good health.

A word on this clone: Other DNA variants within this sample encode the same CDR3. DNA for the CDR3: TGTGCCAGCTCACCTCTCGGAGGGAAAGAGACCCAGTACTTC. Translation gives CASSPLGGKETQYF. The chain is built from TRBV18 and TRBJ2-5; perhaps TRBD2 as D (6 bases). V lost 3 bases and J lost 3, with 11 bases in between. The germline CDR1 and CDR2 sequences are KGHSH and LQKENI. The CDR3 extends over 14 amino acids.

This clone was seen only once. The CDR3: CASSQDQIGFNEQFF. The DNA of the CDR3 is TGTGCCAGCAGCCAAGACCAGATCGGGTTCAATGAGCAGTTCTTC. J is TRBJ2-1 and V is TRBV14, with unresolved D. This CDR3 is built from 15 residues. V lost 0 bases, J lost 6 bases, and 12 bases lay in between. Germline CDR1 SGHDN, CDR2 FVKESK.

The rearrangement joins TRBV29-1 to TRBJ2-2, with D possibly matching TRBD1 (6 bases). The CDR3 is 14 amino acids. V dropped 7 bases and J dropped 1 base, with 13 bases sitting between them. Germline V gene data show CDR1 as SQVTM and CDR2 as ANQGSEA. In DNA, the CDR3 is TGCAGCGCTCGAACAGGGCAGAACACCGGGGAGCTGTTTTTT. It yields the protein CSARTGQNTGELFF.

The chain has TRBV10-1 and TRBJ2-5; 8 bases fit TRBD1. This CDR3 region has 15 residues. V gave up 3 bases and J gave up 5 bases; unmatched junction bases: 8. Per germline, CDR1 WNHNN and CDR2 SYGVQD (reference sequence). In DNA form, the CDR3 reads TGCGCCAGCAGTGAAGGGCAGGGGGCACGGGAGACCCAGTACTTC. Its protein is CASSEGQGARETQYF.

The rearrangement uses TRBV7-1 and TRBJ2-3; D gene uncertain. TRBV7-1 is noted as an ORF with a role that remains uncertain. Between the trimmed V and J ends, which lost 4 bases and 10 bases, there was a span of 21 bases. CDR3 size: 15 residues. CDR3 sequence: CASSLESIDTFAQYF. Here the CDR3 DNA reads TGTGCCAGCAGCTTAGAGTCCATTGATACTTTTGCGCAGTATTTT.

The rearrangement joins TRBV19 to TRBJ2-2; TRBD1 matches 8 bases. J was trimmed by 3 bases and V by 4 bases; bases with no gene match: 7. The CDR3 has 16 residues. Germline V CDR1 and CDR2: LNHDA, SQIVND (reference sequence). In nucleotides, the CDR3 is TGTGCCAGTAGTACCACCGGGACAGGAGACACCGGGGAGCTGTTTTTT. Translated: CASSTTGTGDTGELFF.

The rearrangement links TRBV2 to TRBJ2-3; tentatively, D is TRBD2 (6 bases). This CDR3 is 15 amino acids long. Trimming pared 6 bases from V and 5 bases from J, leaving 18 bases between. Germline V CDR1 and CDR2: SNHLY, FYNNEI. The CDR3 loop reads CASSGREPSEDTQYF. The CDR3 DNA reads as TGTGCCAGCAGCGGCCGGGAGCCCAGCGAAGATACGCAGTATTTT. Complete variable domain (other parts from reference TRBV2 and TRBJ2-3): EPEVTQTPSHQVTQMGQEVILRCVPISNHLYFYWYRQILGQKVEFLVSFYNNEISEKSEIFDDQFSVERPDGSNFTLKIRSTKLEDSAMYFCASSGREPSEDTQYFGPGTRLTVL.

The chain joins TRBV28 to TRBJ1-1; D perhaps matches TRBD1 (5 bases). V lost 5 bases and J 3 bases, leaving 19 bases between the germline ends. Germline V gene data show CDR1 as MDHEN and CDR2 as SYDVKM. The CDR3 loop spans 16 amino acids. The CDR3 sequence is CASSPPGIKGDTEAFF. CDR3 in DNA: TGTGCCAGCAGTCCCCCCGGGATAAAAGGGGACACTGAAGCTTTCTTT.

The chain links TRBV18 to TRBJ2-7; 9 nucleotides line up with TRBD1. Trimming took 4 bases from V and 4 from J; bases not matched to a gene: 8. This CDR3 region has 15 residues. The V gene's germline CDR1 is KGHSH and CDR2 LQKENI. The CDR3 DNA reads TGTGCCAGCTCACAGTTCCGGGACAGGGCTTACGAGCAGTACTTC. Protein sequence: CASSQFRDRAYEQYF.

V usage is TRBV7-9 and J usage is TRBJ2-6; 7 bases align to TRBD2. The V gene end was trimmed by 1 base and the J gene end by 0 bases; junction bases not matched to a gene: 9. This CDR3 is 19 amino acids long. The germline V gene has CDR1 SEHNR and CDR2 FQNEAQ (reference sequence). CDR3 coding DNA: TGTGCCAGCAGCTTAGTAGTGCCTAGCGGAAGCTCTGGGGCCAACGTCCTGACTTTC. It is translated as CASSLVVPSGSSGANVLTF.

This chain connects TRBV4-2 to TRBJ1-3, with D unresolved. This CDR3 spans 14 amino acids. The V gene lost 1 base and the J gene lost 3 bases, with 7 bases spanning the gap. The germline gives CDR1 LGHNA, CDR2 YNFKEQ. The CDR3 is CASSQGLDGNTIYF. CDR3 nucleotides: TGTGCCAGCAGCCAAGGACTAGATGGAAACACCATATATTTT.

This chain joins TRBV19 and TRBJ2-2; the match to TRBD2 covers 12 bases. Germline values: CDR1 LNHDA, CDR2 SQIVND (reference sequence). The V segment lost 5 bases and the J segment 3 bases; nucleotides outside the gene matches: 10. The CDR3 spans 18 residues. The CDR3 loop is CASSLLLGLAGYTGELFF. In DNA, the CDR3 is TGTGCCAGTAGTCTCTTATTGGGACTAGCGGGTTACACCGGGGAGCTGTTTTTT.

This clone was seen just once. This chain joins TRBV15 and TRBJ2-7; 12 bases agree with TRBD2. V lost 5 bases, J lost 5 bases, and 10 bases stayed unmatched. The CDR3 has 16 amino acids. Germline V lookup: CDR1 LNHNV, CDR2 YYDKDF (reference sequence). Here the CDR3 DNA reads TGTGCCACCAGCTCCCGGACTAGCGGGATAATCCACGAGCAGTACTTC. Amino acids: CATSSRTSGIIHEQYF.

The rearrangement uses TRBV28 and TRBJ2-1, with 7 bases fitting TRBD2. Germline V lookup: CDR1 MDHEN, CDR2 SYDVKM. V lost 6 bases to trimming and J lost 5 bases; unmatched junction nucleotides: 4. There are 13 residues in the CDR3. CDR3 coding DNA: TGTGCCAGCAGGAGCGGGACCCACAATGAGCAGTTCTTC. This sequence encodes CASRSGTHNEQFF. Filled out from reference TRBV28 and TRBJ2-1, the complete variable domain reads DVKVTQSSRYLVKRTGEKVFLECVQDMDHENMFWYRQDPGLGLRLIYFSYDVKMKEKGDIPEGYSVSREKKERFSLILESASTNQTSMYLCASRSGTHNEQFFGPGTRLTVL.

The chain employs TRBV5-1 and TRBJ2-7; 11 bases are shared with TRBD2. CDR1 SGHRS and CDR2 YFSETQ come from the germline V gene. After removal of 0 bases from V and 3 bases from J, the junction contained 2 bases not matched to a gene. This CDR3 has 15 amino acids. Here the CDR3 DNA reads TGCGCCAGCAGCTTGGCACTAGCGGGAGTCTACGAGCAGTACTTC. It codes for CASSLALAGVYEQYF.

This chain joins TRBV19 and TRBJ2-7; D perhaps matches TRBD1 (6 bases). V was trimmed by 4 bases and J by 3 bases, leaving 13 bases between them. There are 14 residues in the CDR3. From germline, CDR1 is LNHDA and CDR2 SQIVND (reference sequence). The CDR3 region is CASSKQGPNYEQYF. CDR3 coding DNA: TGTGCCAGTAGTAAACAGGGCCCTAACTACGAGCAGTACTTC.

The count of this clone is one. The gene calls are TRBV28 and TRBJ2-5, with D unresolved. The CDR3 totals 13 residues. Trimming removed 2 bases at V and 5 bases at J, with 9 bases between. Germline V gene lookup returns CDR1 MDHEN and CDR2 SYDVKM. In DNA form, the CDR3 reads TGTGCCAGCAGTTTAAGGTTCGGGGAGACCCAGTACTTC. Its translation: CASSLRFGETQYF.

The V gene is TRBV2, the J gene TRBJ2-3; a weak D match, TRBD2 (5 bases). The germline V and J ends were trimmed by 0 bases and 2 bases, with 9 bases remaining between them. There are 15 residues in the CDR3. CDR1 and CDR2 from the germline V gene are SNHLY and FYNNEI. Written as DNA, the CDR3 is TGTGCCAGCAGTGAAGCACAGCGGCACACAGATACGCAGTATTTT. Protein: CASSEAQRHTDTQYF.

The V and J genes are TRBV7-9 and TRBJ2-1; 7 bases are a match to TRBD2. CDR1 and CDR2 (germline): SEHNR, FQNEAQ (reference sequence). This CDR3 has 15 amino acids. V was clipped by 5 bases and J by 2 bases; unmatched bases: 6. The CDR3: CASSQRLAAYNEQFF. In nucleotides, the CDR3 is TGTGCCAGCAGCCAGAGGCTAGCGGCCTACAATGAGCAGTTCTTC.

The chain joins TRBV5-4 to TRBJ2-7; D is perhaps TRBD2 (7 bases). The germline V and J ends were trimmed by 5 bases and 2 bases, with 14 bases remaining between them. The length of the CDR3 is 14 residues. Germline V CDR1 and CDR2: SGHNT, YYREEE (reference sequence). The CDR3 DNA reads TGTGCCAGCAGTATGGGGGGGGCAACCTACGAGCAGTACTTC. Encoded protein: CASSMGGATYEQYF. Drawing the rest from reference TRBV5-4 and TRBJ2-7, the complete variable domain is ETGVTQSPTHLIKTRGQQVTLRCSSQSGHNTVSWYQQALGQGPQFIFQYYREEENGRGNFPPRFSGLQFPNYSSELNVNALELDDSALYLCASSMGGATYEQYFGPGTRLTVT.